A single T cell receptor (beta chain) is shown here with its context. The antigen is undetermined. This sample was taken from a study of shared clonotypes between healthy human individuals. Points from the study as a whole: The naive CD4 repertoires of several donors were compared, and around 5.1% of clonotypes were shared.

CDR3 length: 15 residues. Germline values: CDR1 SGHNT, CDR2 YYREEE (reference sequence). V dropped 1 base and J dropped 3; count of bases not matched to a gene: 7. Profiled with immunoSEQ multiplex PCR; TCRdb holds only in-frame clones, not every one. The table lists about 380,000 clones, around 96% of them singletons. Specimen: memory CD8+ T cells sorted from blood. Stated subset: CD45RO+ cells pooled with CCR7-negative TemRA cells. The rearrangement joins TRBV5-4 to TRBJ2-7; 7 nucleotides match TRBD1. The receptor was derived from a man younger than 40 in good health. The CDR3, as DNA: TGTGCCAGCAGCTTGCGCCGGACAGGTCACTACGAGCAGTACTTC. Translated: CASSLRRTGHYEQYF.